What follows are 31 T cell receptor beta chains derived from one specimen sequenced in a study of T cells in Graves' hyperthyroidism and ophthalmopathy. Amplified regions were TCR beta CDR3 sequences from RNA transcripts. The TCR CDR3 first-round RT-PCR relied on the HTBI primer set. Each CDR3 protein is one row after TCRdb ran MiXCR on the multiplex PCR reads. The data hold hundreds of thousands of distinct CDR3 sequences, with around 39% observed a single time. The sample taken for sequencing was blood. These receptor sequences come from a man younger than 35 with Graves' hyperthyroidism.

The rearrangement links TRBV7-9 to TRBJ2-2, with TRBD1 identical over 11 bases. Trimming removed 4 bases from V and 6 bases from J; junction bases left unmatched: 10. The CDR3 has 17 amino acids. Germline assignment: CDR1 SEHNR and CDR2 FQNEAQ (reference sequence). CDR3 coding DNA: TGTGCCAGCAGCTCCTTTTCGCTGGACAGGGGGCCCGGGGAGCTGTTTTTT. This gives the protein CASSSFSLDRGPGELFF. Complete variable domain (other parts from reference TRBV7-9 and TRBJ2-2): DTGVSQNPRHKITKRGQNVTFRCDPISEHNRLYWYRQTLGQGPEFLTYFQNEAQLEKSRLLSDRFSAERPKGSFSTLEIQRTEQGDSAMYLCASSSFSLDRGPGELFFGEGSRLTVL.

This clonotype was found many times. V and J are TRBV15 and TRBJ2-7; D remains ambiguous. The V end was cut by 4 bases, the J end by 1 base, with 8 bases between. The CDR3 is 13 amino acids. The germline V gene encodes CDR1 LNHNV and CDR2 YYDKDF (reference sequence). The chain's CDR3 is CATSTGLSYEQYF. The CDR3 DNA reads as TGTGCCACCAGCACCGGATTATCCTACGAGCAGTACTTC.

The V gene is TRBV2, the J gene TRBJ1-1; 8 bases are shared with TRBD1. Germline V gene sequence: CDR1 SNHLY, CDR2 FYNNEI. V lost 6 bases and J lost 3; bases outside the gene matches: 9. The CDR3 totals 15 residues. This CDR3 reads CASRRGQGRHTEAFF. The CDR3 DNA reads TGTGCCAGCAGGCGCGGACAGGGTAGGCACACTGAAGCTTTCTTT.

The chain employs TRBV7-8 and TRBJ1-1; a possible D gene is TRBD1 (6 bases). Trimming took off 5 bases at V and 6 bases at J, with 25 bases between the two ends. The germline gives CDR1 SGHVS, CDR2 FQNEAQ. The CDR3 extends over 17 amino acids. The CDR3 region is CASSQDSQGSMWAEAFF. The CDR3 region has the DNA TGTGCCAGCAGCCAAGATAGCCAGGGGTCGATGTGGGCTGAAGCTTTCTTT.

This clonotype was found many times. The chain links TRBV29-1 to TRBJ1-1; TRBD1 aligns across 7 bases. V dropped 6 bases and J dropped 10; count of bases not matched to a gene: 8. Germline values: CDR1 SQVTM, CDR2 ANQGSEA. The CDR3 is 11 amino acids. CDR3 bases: TGCAGCGTGGGTACAGGGGCGGTAGCTTTCTTT. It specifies CSVGTGAVAFF.

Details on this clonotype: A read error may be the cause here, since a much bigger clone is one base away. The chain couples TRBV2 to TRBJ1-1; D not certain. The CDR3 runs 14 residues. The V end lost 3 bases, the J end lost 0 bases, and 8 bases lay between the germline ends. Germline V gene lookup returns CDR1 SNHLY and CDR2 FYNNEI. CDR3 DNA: TGTGCCAGCAGTGAGACGCCCATGAACACTGAAGCTTTCTTT. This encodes CASSETPMNTEAFF. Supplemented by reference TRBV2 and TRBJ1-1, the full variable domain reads EPEVTQTPSHQVTQMGQEVILRCVPISNHLYFYWYRQILGQKVEFLVSFYNNEISEKSEIFDDQFSVERPDGSNFTLKIRSTKLEDSAMYFCASSETPMNTEAFFGQGTRLTVV.

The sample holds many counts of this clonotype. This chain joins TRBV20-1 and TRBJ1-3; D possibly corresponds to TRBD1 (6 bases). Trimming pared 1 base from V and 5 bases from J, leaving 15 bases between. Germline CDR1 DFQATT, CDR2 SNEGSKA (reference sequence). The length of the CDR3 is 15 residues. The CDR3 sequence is CSARGGRTARNTIYF. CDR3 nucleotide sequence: TGCAGTGCTAGAGGGGGCAGGACAGCGCGAAACACCATATATTTT.

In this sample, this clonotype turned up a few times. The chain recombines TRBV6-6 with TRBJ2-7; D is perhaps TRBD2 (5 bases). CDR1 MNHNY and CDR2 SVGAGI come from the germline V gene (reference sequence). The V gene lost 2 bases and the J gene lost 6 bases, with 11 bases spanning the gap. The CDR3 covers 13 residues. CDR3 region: CASSYEGIPEQYF. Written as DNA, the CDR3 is TGTGCCAGCAGTTACGAGGGCATCCCCGAGCAGTACTTC.

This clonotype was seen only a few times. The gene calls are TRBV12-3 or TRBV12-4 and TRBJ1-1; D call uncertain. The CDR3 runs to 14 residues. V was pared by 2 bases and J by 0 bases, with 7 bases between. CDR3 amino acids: CASSLQHVNTEAFF. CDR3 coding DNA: TGTGCCAGCAGTTTACAACACGTGAACACTGAAGCTTTCTTT.

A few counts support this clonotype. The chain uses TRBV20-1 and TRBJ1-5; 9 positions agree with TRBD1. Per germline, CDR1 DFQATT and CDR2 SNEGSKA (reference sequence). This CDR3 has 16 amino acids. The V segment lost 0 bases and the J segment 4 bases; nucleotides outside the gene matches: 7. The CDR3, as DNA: TGCAGTGCTAGAGAACCGGGACAGGGCGCGAATCAGCCCCAGCATTTT. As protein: CSAREPGQGANQPQHF.

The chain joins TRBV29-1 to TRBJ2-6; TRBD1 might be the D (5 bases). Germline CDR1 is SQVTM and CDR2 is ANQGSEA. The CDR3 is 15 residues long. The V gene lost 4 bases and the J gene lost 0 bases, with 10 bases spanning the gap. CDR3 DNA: TGCAGCGTTGTGGGGCATAACTCTGGGGCCAACGTCCTGACTTTC. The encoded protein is CSVVGHNSGANVLTF.

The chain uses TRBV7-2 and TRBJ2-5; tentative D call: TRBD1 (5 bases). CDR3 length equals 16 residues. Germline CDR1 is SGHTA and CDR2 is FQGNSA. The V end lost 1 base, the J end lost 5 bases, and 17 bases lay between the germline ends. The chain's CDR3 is CASSLGGQITRETQYF. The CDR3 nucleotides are TGTGCCAGCAGCTTAGGGGGCCAGATTACTCGGGAGACCCAGTACTTC.

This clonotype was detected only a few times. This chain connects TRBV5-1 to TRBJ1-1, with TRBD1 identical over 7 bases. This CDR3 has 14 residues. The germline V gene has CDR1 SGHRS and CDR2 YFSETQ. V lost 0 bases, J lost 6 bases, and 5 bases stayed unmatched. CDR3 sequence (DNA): TGCGCCAGCAGCTTGGAGACAGGGCCAGCTGAAGCTTTCTTT. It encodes CASSLETGPAEAFF.

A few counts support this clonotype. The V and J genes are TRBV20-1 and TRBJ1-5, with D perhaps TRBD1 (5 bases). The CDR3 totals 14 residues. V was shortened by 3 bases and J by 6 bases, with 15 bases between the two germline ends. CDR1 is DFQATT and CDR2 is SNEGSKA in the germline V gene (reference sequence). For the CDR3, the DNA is TGCAGTGCTAGGCGAGTGGGGGTGGGTCAGCCCCAGCATTTT. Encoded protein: CSARRVGVGQPQHF.

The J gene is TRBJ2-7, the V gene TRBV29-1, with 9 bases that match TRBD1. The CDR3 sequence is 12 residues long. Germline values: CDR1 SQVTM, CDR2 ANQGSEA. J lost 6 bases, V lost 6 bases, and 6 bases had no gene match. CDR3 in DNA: TGCAGCGTCAGACAGGGGGAAGGCGAGCAGTACTTC. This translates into CSVRQGEGEQYF.

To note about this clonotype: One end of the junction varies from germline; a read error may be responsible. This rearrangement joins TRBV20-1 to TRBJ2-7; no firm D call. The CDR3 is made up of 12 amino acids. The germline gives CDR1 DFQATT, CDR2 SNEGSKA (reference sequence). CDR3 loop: CSASALSYGQYF. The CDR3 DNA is TGCAGTGCTAGCGCGCTCTCCTACGGGCAGTACTTC.

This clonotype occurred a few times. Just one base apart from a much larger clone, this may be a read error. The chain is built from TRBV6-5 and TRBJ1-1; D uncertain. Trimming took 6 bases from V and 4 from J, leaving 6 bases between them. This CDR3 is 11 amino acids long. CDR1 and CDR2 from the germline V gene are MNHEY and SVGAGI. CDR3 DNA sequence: TGTGCCAGCAGGGGGATCACTGAAGCTTTCTTT. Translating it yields CASRGITEAFF.

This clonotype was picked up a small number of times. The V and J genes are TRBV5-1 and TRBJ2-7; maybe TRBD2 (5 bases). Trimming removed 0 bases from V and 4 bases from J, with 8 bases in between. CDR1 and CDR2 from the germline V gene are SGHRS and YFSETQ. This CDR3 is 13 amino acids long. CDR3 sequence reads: CASSLEEGYEQYF. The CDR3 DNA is TGCGCCAGCAGCTTGGAAGAGGGATACGAGCAGTACTTC.

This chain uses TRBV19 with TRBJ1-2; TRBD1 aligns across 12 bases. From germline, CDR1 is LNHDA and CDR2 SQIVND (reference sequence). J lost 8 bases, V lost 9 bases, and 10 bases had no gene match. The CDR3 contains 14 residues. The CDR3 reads CASSPGDRGRGYTF. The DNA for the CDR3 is TGTGCCAGCTCACCGGGGGACAGGGGGCGCGGCTACACCTTC.

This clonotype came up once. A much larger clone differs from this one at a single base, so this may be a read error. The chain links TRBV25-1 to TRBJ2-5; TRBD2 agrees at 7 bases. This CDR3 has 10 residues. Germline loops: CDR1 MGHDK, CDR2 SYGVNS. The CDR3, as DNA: TGTGCCTACCGGGGGGAGACCCGGTACTTC. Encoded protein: CAYRGETRYF.

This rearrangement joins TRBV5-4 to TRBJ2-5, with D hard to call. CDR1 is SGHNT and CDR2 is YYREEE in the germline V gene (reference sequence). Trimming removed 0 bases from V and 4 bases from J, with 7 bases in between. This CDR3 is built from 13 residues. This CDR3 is CASSLGVAETQYF. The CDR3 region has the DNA TGTGCCAGCAGCTTGGGGGTAGCAGAGACCCAGTACTTC.

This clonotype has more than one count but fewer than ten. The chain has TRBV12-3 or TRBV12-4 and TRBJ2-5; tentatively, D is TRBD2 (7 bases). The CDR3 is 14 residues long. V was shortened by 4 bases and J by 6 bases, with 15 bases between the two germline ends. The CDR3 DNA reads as TGTGCCAGCAGTTCAACCGGGGGGCGAAAGACCCAGTACTTC. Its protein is CASSSTGGRKTQYF.

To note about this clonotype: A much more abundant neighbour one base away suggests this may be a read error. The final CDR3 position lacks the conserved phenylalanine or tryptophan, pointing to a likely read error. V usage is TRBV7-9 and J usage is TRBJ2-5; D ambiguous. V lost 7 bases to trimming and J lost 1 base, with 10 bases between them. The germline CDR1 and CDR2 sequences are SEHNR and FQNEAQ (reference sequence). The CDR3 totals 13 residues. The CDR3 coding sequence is TGTGCCAGCATTTCGGACGGCCAAGAGACCCAGTACTTG. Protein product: CASISDGQETQYL.

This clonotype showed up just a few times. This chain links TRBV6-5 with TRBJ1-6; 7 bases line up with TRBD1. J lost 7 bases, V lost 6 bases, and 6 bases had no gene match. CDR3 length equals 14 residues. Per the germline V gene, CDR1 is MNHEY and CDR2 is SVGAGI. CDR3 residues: CASSPRDRNSPLHF. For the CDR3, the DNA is TGTGCCAGCAGCCCTCGGGACAGAAATTCACCCCTCCACTTT.

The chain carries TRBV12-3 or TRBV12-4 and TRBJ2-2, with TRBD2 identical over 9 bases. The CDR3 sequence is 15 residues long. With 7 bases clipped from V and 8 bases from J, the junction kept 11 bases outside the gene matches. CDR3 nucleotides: TGTGCCAGCATTAGACCGGGACTAGCCTCTGGGGAGCTGTTTTTT. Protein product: CASIRPGLASGELFF.

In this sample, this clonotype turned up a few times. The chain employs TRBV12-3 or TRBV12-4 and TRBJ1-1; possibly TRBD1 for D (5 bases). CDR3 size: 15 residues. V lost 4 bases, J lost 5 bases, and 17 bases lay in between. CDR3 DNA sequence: TGTGCCAGCAGTTACTTGGCCGGGACGTCAACTGAAGCTTTCTTT. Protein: CASSYLAGTSTEAFF.

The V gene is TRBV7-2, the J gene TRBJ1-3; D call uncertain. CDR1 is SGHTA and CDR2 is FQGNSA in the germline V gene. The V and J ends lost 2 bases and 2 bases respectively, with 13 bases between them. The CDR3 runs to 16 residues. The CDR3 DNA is TGTGCCAGCAGCTTAAGGGTCGGACGTACTGGAAACACCATATATTTT. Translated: CASSLRVGRTGNTIYF.

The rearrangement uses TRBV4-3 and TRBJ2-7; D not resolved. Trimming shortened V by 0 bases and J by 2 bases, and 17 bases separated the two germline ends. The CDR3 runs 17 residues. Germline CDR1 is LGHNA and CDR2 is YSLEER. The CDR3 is CASSQEMVKYITYEQYF. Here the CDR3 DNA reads TGCGCCAGCAGCCAAGAAATGGTCAAATACATAACCTACGAGCAGTACTTC.

DNA of the CDR3: TGTGCCAGCAGTTACTTTGGCGGGGGGGCCGACGAGCAGTACTTC. It yields the protein CASSYFGGGADEQYF. The rearrangement joins TRBV2 to TRBJ2-7; the match to TRBD2 covers 9 bases. The CDR3 loop spans 15 amino acids. The trim removed 5 bases at V and 5 bases at J, leaving 10 bases unmatched. The germline CDR1 and CDR2 sequences are SNHLY and FYNNEI.

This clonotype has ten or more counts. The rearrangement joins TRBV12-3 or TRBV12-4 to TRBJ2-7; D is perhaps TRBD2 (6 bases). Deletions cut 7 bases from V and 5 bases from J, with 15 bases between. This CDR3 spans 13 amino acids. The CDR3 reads CASTLQGGNEQYF. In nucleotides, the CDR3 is TGTGCCAGCACACTTCAAGGAGGGAACGAGCAGTACTTC.

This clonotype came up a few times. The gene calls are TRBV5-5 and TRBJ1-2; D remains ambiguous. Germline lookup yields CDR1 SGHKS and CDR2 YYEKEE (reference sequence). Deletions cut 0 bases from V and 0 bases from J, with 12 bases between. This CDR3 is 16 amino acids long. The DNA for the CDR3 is TGTGCCAGCAGCTTGGAAGGTCCGGCTACTAACTATGGCTACACCTTC. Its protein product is CASSLEGPATNYGYTF.